Listed below are T cell receptor beta chains from one sample, sequenced in a study of CD8 T cells in Susac syndrome. TCRdb reprocessed the immunoSEQ multiplex PCR reads with MiXCR, giving one entry per CDR3 protein. The table lists under 150,000 distinct CDR3 sequences, about 95% of them singletons, with approximately 0.13% in the top ten. The sequenced sample was CD4+ T cells from PBMCs. These receptors originate from a human donor with multiple sclerosis. Each CDR3 is given with its conserved first and last residue. D genes are given only for firm matches. Not every row has a clone size; where given, it reads once, few, many or a size class.

d_gene	len	v_gene	abundance	j_gene	CDR3aa	CDR3nt
.	13	TRBV27	.	TRBJ1-1	CASSSYKAWEAFF	TGTGCCAGCAGTTCCTACAAGGCGTGGGAAGCTTTCTTT
.	12	TRBV29-1	.	TRBJ2-3	CSVGTDTDTQYF	TGCAGCGTTGGGACGGACACAGATACGCAGTATTTT
.	12	TRBV30	.	TRBJ1-1	CASSPQGIWAFF	TGTGCCTCCTCCCCACAGGGAATATGGGCTTTCTTT
.	11	TRBV30	.	TRBJ1-2	CAWNTAYGYTF	TGTGCCTGGAACACAGCTTATGGCTACACCTTC
.	15	TRBV19	.	TRBJ1-4	CASSRGGIDNEKLFF	TGTGCCAGTAGTAGAGGGGGGATCGATAATGAAAAACTGTTTTTT
TRBD1	14	TRBV7-9	.	TRBJ1-3	CASSLVGGGNTIYF	TGTGCCAGCAGCTTAGTAGGGGGCGGAAACACCATATATTTT
TRBD1	14	TRBV30	.	TRBJ1-2	CAWSSRDRVYGYTF	TGTGCCTGGAGTTCCCGGGACAGGGTCTATGGCTACACCTTC
.	19	TRBV3-1	.	TRBJ2-6	CASSQDIEGSNSGANVLTF	TGTGCCAGCAGCCAAGACATTGAGGGATCCAACTCTGGGGCCAACGTCCTGACTTTC
.	15	TRBV5-1	.	TRBJ1-5	CASSPGGIGNQPQHF	TGCGCCAGCAGCCCGGGGGGTATTGGCAATCAGCCCCAGCATTTT
TRBD2	15	TRBV20-1	.	TRBJ2-3	CSARPLAGELDTQYF	TGCAGTGCTAGACCCTTAGCGGGAGAGTTGGATACGCAGTATTTT
TRBD2	17	TRBV6-1	.	TRBJ2-3	CASRQIGLAGATDTQYF	TGTGCCAGCAGGCAGATTGGACTAGCGGGAGCCACAGATACGCAGTATTTT
.	12	TRBV29-1	.	TRBJ2-7	CSAVDRRYEQYF	TGCAGCGCCGTTGACAGGCGCTACGAGCAGTACTTC
.	12	TRBV6-6	once	TRBJ2-3	CASIDGTDTQYF	TGTGCCAGCATCGATGGCACAGATACGCAGTATTTT
.	16	TRBV29-1	.	TRBJ2-3	CSANDRGAGKADTQYF	TGCAGCGCTAACGATCGAGGGGCGGGGAAAGCAGATACGCAGTATTTT
.	13	TRBV30	.	TRBJ1-6	CALGVSRNSPLHF	TGTGCCCTTGGGGTCAGCCGTAATTCACCCCTCCACTTT
.	13	TRBV3-1	.	TRBJ1-2	CASSLRDLHGYTF	TGTGCCAGCAGTCTCCGGGACTTACATGGCTACACCTTC
TRBD1	13	TRBV6-5	once	TRBJ1-1	CASSSRTGGPTFF	TGTGCCAGCAGCTCTCGGACAGGGGGCCCAACTTTCTTT
.	16	TRBV30	.	TRBJ2-5	CAWSRGTAAIQETQYF	TGTGCCTGGAGTCGCGGGACAGCCGCAATTCAAGAGACCCAGTACTTC
.	11	TRBV20-1	.	TRBJ1-1	CSAPRTSEAFF	TGCAGTGCTCCCCGTACCTCTGAAGCTTTCTTT
TRBD1	13	TRBV30	.	TRBJ1-5	CAWRGTGDQPQHF	TGTGCCTGGAGAGGGACAGGGGATCAGCCCCAGCATTTT
.	15	TRBV10-3	.	TRBJ1-2	CAISPEQGLNYGYTF	TGTGCCATCAGTCCGGAGCAAGGCCTTAACTATGGCTACACCTTC
.	15	TRBV3-1	.	TRBJ2-3	CASSQKPTSSDTQYF	TGTGCCAGCAGCCAAAAGCCAACTAGCTCAGATACGCAGTATTTT
.	15	TRBV7-9	.	TRBJ2-2	CASSLQQADTGELFF	TGTGCCAGCAGCTTACAACAGGCGGACACCGGGGAGCTGTTTTTT
.	14	TRBV5-1	.	TRBJ1-1	CASRSELMNTEAFF	TGCGCCAGCCGCTCTGAGCTTATGAACACTGAAGCTTTCTTT
.	14	TRBV3-1	.	TRBJ2-5	CASSLKGDRETQYF	TGTGCCAGCAGCCTTAAGGGGGATAGGGAGACCCAGTACTTC
.	15	TRBV5-6	.	TRBJ2-6	CASSFEGVRANVLTF	TGTGCCAGCAGCTTCGAAGGCGTAAGAGCCAACGTCCTGACTTTC
.	15	TRBV12-3/TRBV12-4	.	TRBJ2-7	CASRLPDRDYTEQYF	TGTGCCAGCAGACTCCCTGACAGGGACTATACCGAGCAGTACTTC
TRBD1	14	TRBV7-9	.	TRBJ2-7	CASSLGRTGDEQYF	TGTGCCAGCAGCCTGGGTCGGACAGGGGACGAGCAGTACTTC
.	12	TRBV18	few	TRBJ2-7	CASSWGNYEQYF	TGTGCCAGCTCCTGGGGAAACTACGAGCAGTACTTC
.	15	TRBV11-2	.	TRBJ2-5	CASSLAPRREETQYF	TGTGCCAGCAGCTTAGCCCCCCGCAGGGAAGAGACCCAGTACTTC
TRBD1	14	TRBV2	.	TRBJ2-7	CASRPGQPLYEQYF	TGTGCCAGCAGGCCGGGACAGCCCCTTTACGAGCAGTACTTC
.	15	TRBV19	.	TRBJ2-1	CASRPQSGPYNEQFF	TGTGCCAGTAGACCACAAAGCGGGCCTTACAATGAGCAGTTCTTC
TRBD1	13	TRBV27	.	TRBJ1-4	CASSPGGWRKLFF	TGTGCCAGCAGTCCAGGGGGCTGGCGAAAACTGTTTTTT
.	14	TRBV19	once	TRBJ2-1	CASSINRVWNEQFF	TGTGCCAGTAGTATCAACAGGGTTTGGAATGAGCAGTTCTTC
TRBD2	15	TRBV9	.	TRBJ2-1	CASSATGLVNNEQFF	TGTGCCAGCAGCGCCACGGGACTAGTGAACAATGAGCAGTTCTTC
.	12	TRBV30	.	TRBJ1-4	CAWSASGEKLFF	TGTGCCTGGAGTGCGTCAGGCGAAAAACTGTTTTTT
.	11	TRBV20-1	.	TRBJ2-5	CSARTGETQYF	TGCAGTGCTAGGACAGGAGAGACCCAGTACTTC
.	13	TRBV29-1	.	TRBJ1-1	CSTRGGYRAEAFF	TGCAGCACCAGGGGCGGGTATCGAGCTGAAGCTTTCTTT
TRBD1	15	TRBV7-9	.	TRBJ1-1	CASRPGQGENTEAFF	TGTGCCAGCAGGCCGGGACAGGGGGAGAACACTGAAGCTTTCTTT
.	16	TRBV7-9	.	TRBJ2-2	CASRSRGLADVGELFF	TGTGCCAGCAGATCGCGGGGTCTAGCTGACGTCGGGGAGCTGTTTTTT
.	12	TRBV3-1	.	TRBJ2-1	CASSLRLEEQFF	TGTGCCAGCAGCCTACGACTAGAAGAGCAGTTCTTC
.	16	TRBV5-1	.	TRBJ1-3	CASSSGPGASGNTIYF	TGCGCCAGCAGCTCTGGCCCGGGGGCGTCTGGAAACACCATATATTTT
TRBD1	13	TRBV29-1	.	TRBJ2-5	CSVLGQTQETQYF	TGCAGCGTTCTGGGACAGACCCAAGAGACCCAGTACTTC
TRBD1	12	TRBV7-9	.	TRBJ1-1	CASSQGAQGAFF	TGTGCCAGCAGCCAGGGGGCTCAGGGGGCTTTCTTT
.	16	TRBV14	.	TRBJ1-1	CASSQDPKLANTEAFF	TGTGCCAGCAGCCAAGATCCCAAGCTCGCGAACACTGAAGCTTTCTTT
.	14	TRBV30	.	TRBJ2-2	CAWSVRRGAGELFF	TGTGCCTGGAGTGTACGCAGGGGCGCCGGGGAGCTGTTTTTT
TRBD1	17	TRBV18	.	TRBJ2-7	CASSRPGQEDGSYEQYF	TGTGCCAGCTCACGTCCGGGACAGGAGGATGGTTCCTACGAGCAGTACTTC
.	12	TRBV7-7	.	TRBJ2-2	CASSQHSGELFF	TGTGCTAGCAGCCAGCACTCCGGGGAGCTGTTTTTT
.	17	TRBV4-3	.	TRBJ1-6	CASSQDRMAADNSPLHF	TGCGCCAGCAGCCAAGATCGAATGGCAGCCGATAATTCACCCCTCCACTTT
TRBD1	13	TRBV19	.	TRBJ1-2	CATQLWRGQGYTF	TGTGCCACCCAACTCTGGAGGGGGCAAGGCTACACCTTC
.	12	TRBV24-1	.	TRBJ1-1	CAKTVMNTEAFF	TGTGCCAAGACAGTTATGAACACTGAAGCTTTCTTT
.	11	TRBV19	.	TRBJ1-2	CASSRNYGYTF	TGTGCCAGTAGCCGGAACTATGGCTACACCTTC
TRBD2	17	TRBV10-3	.	TRBJ2-1	CAISESGEREYRNEQFF	TGTGCCATCAGTGAGTCTGGAGAGCGGGAGTATAGAAATGAGCAGTTCTTC
TRBD1	14	TRBV24-1	.	TRBJ1-5	CATSERTGDQPQHF	TGTGCCACCAGTGAGCGTACAGGGGACCAGCCCCAGCATTTT
TRBD1	14	TRBV3-1	.	TRBJ2-7	CASSVTMQGERQYF	TGTGCCAGCAGCGTCACCATGCAGGGGGAAAGGCAGTACTTC
TRBD1	17	TRBV4-3	.	TRBJ2-3	CASSQVGTGRTTDTQYF	TGCGCCAGCAGCCAAGTTGGGACAGGGCGGACCACAGATACGCAGTATTTT
.	12	TRBV3-1	.	TRBJ2-4	CASSQEARIKYF	TGTGCCAGCAGCCAAGAAGCTCGAATCAAGTACTTC
.	14	TRBV7-2	.	TRBJ1-5	CASSWDTSNQPQHF	TGTGCCAGCAGCTGGGACACGAGCAATCAGCCCCAGCATTTT
.	14	TRBV4-2	.	TRBJ2-2	CASSQARDTGELFF	TGTGCCAGCAGCCAAGCGCGGGACACCGGGGAGCTGTTTTTT